The clone carrying this TCR beta chain was observed a handful of times. What it recognizes is unknown. The sample comes from a study of cytomegalovirus exposure and HLA in healthy donors. Study-wide findings and caveats: Both high specificity and high sensitivity reportedly marked the classifier's diagnosis of cytomegalovirus status. In a later analysis, first-cohort TCR clusters were found to tend to co-occur in the 130 or so validation repertoires.

This CDR3 has 14 residues. Germline lookup yields CDR1 MNHEY and CDR2 SVGAGI. V was clipped by 0 bases and J by 6 bases, with 11 bases between them. Method: immunoSEQ multiplex PCR; TCRdb's copy keeps in-frame clones and lacks some. There are about 150,000 clones in the sample; almost 85% occur only once, and 30% lies in the top ten. The sequencing sample was made of PBMCs. This TCR derives from a man aged 30 to 45 in good health and CMV-seropositive. The chain recombines TRBV6-5 with TRBJ1-2; the D gene is possibly TRBD1 (5 bases). The CDR3 reads CASSYSGGGNGYTF. For the CDR3, the DNA is TGTGCCAGCAGTTACTCGGGCGGGGGGAATGGCTACACCTTC.